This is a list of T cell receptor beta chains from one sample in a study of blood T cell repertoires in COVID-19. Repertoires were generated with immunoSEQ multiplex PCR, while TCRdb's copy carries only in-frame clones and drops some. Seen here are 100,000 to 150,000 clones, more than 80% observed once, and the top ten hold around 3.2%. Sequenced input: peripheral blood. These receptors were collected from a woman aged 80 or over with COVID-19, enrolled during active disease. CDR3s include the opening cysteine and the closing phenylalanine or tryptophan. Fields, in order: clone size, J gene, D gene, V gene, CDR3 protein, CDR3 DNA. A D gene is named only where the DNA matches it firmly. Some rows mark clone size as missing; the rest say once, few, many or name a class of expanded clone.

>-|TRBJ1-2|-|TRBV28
CASSLLQFGGYTF
TGTGCCAGCAGTTTGTTACAGTTTGGTGGCTACACCTTC
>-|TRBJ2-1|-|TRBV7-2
CASSLARGGTEQFF
TGTGCCAGCAGCTTAGCCCGAGGTGGCACTGAGCAGTTCTTC
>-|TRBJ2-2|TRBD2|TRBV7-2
CASRPRLAGDTGELFF
TGTGCCAGCAGACCCCGACTAGCGGGAGACACCGGGGAGCTGTTTTTT
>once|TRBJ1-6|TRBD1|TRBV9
CASSVGDRENSPLHF
TGTGCCAGCAGCGTAGGGGACAGGGAAAATTCACCCCTCCACTTT
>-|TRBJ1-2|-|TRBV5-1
CASSPLEGGYTF
TGCGCCAGCAGCCCATTGGAGGGAGGCTACACCTTC
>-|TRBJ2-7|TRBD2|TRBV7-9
CASTSGSSYEQYF
TGTGCCAGCACCAGCGGGAGCTCCTACGAGCAGTACTTC
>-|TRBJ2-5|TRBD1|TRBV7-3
CASSPRGTVGTQYF
TGTGCCAGCAGCCCACGAGGGACAGTGGGGACCCAGTACTTC
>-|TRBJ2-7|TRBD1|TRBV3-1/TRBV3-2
CASSIPRDRGFEQYF
TGTGCCAGCAGCATCCCCCGGGACAGGGGTTTCGAGCAGTACTTC
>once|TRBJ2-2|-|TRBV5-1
CASSFGSNTGELFF
TGCGCCAGCAGCTTCGGGTCGAACACCGGGGAGCTGTTTTTT
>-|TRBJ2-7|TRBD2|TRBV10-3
CAISEPSGSGYEQYF
TGTGCCATCAGTGAGCCTAGCGGGAGTGGCTACGAGCAGTACTTC
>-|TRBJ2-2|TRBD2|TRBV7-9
CASSHTAGAGELFF
TGTGCCAGCAGCCACACAGCGGGAGCCGGGGAGCTGTTTTTT
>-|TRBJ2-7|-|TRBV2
CASIRFYEQYF
TGTGCCAGCATCCGGTTCTACGAGCAGTACTTC
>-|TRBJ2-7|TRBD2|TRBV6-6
CASSRLAGDDEQYF
TGTGCCAGCAGTCGACTAGCGGGAGACGACGAGCAGTACTTC
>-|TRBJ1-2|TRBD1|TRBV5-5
CASEPDSGTGIYGYTF
TGTGCCAGCGAACCCGATTCCGGGACAGGGATCTATGGCTACACCTTC
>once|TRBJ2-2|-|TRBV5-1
CASSYTIANTGELFF
TGCGCCAGCAGTTACACGATTGCGAACACCGGGGAGCTGTTTTTT
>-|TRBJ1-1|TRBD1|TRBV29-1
CSVQQGYTEAFF
TGCAGCGTTCAACAGGGGTACACTGAAGCTTTCTTT
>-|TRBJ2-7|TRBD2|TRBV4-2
CASSLGTSGRSYEQYF
TGTGCCAGCAGCCTGGGGACTAGCGGGAGGTCTTACGAGCAGTACTTC
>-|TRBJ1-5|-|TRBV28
CASSFSNQPQHF
TGTGCCAGCAGTTTTTCTAATCAGCCCCAGCATTTT
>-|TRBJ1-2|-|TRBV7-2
CASSLARGQGNYGYTF
TGTGCCAGCAGCTTAGCTCGGGGTCAGGGGAACTATGGCTACACCTTC
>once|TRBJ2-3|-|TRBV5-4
CASSSGQPSTDTQYF
TGTGCCAGCAGCTCCGGACAGCCTAGCACAGATACGCAGTATTTT
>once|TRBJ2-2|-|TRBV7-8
CASSLVDTGELFF
TGCGCCAGCAGCTTAGTCGACACCGGGGAGCTGTTTTTT
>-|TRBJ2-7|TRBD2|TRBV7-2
CASSFGTSFEQYF
TGTGCCAGCAGCTTCGGGACTAGCTTCGAGCAGTACTTC
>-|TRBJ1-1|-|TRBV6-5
CASTTRQGTTEAFF
TGTGCCAGCACCACGAGGCAGGGGACCACTGAAGCTTTCTTT
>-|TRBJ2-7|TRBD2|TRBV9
CASSEGLADPYEQYF
TGTGCCAGCAGCGAGGGACTAGCAGACCCCTACGAGCAGTACTTC